Detailed here is one T cell receptor beta chain. Its antigen is unknown. Libraries were prepared by immunoSEQ multiplex PCR; TCRdb keeps only in-frame clonotypes and omits some of them. The data contain 120,000 or so clones, approximately 80% of them singletons. This record belongs to a study of identifying expanded T cells in peripheral blood. No infections or other immune events were documented during collection. This CDR3 has 14 amino acids. The germline CDR1 and CDR2 sequences are MGHDK and SYGVNS. V trimming: 4 bases; J trimming: 2 bases; junction bases outside the gene matches: 5. Study-wide findings and caveats: Variance in clone template counts between approximately two-week samples significantly increased with total template count across all healthy donors. Technical replicates showed about 1.1 changed clones; approximately 2 weeks about 16; four weeks 19.

The rearrangement joins TRBV25-1 to TRBJ2-7; 7 bases line up with TRBD1. The material sequenced was blood. This receptor was obtained from a person between 18 and 75 years old in good health. The CDR3 sequence is CASSATTGTYEQYF. The CDR3 DNA is TGTGCCAGCAGTGCTACGACAGGGACCTACGAGCAGTACTTC.